Below are 13 T cell receptor beta chains sequenced from a single sample in a study of PD-1 blockade in classical Hodgkin lymphoma. Each patient experienced a relapse that followed autologous stem cell transplantation, and brentuximab vedotin exposure varied. Clones were sequenced by immunoSEQ multiplex PCR, and TCRdb holds only the in-frame ones, with some missing. The sample comprises almost 100,000 clones, roughly 92% of which are singletons, and about 2.5% rests with the top ten. The input for sequencing was peripheral blood mononuclear cells (PBMCs), taken at baseline. These receptors were taken from a human donor with classical Hodgkin lymphoma.

The gene calls are TRBV5-1 and TRBJ2-1; D not certain. The CDR3 length is 12 residues. V lost 3 bases to trimming and J lost 4 bases, with 5 bases between them. Germline CDR1 is SGHRS and CDR2 is YFSETQ. The CDR3 is CASSSEYNEQFF. For the CDR3, the DNA is TGCGCCAGCAGCTCCGAATACAATGAGCAGTTCTTC.

This clone is a singleton in its sample. The chain carries TRBV19 and TRBJ1-3, with 7 bases lining up with TRBD1. This CDR3 spans 15 amino acids. V lost 4 bases to trimming and J lost 0 bases; unmatched junction nucleotides: 3. Per germline, CDR1 LNHDA and CDR2 SQIVND (reference sequence). CDR3 nucleotide sequence: TGTGCCAGTAGTACGGGACAGAACTCTGGAAACACCATATATTTT. It encodes CASSTGQNSGNTIYF. Based on the CDR3 plus reference TRBV19 and TRBJ1-3, the full variable domain is DGGITQSPKYLFRKEGQNVTLSCEQNLNHDAMYWYRQDPGQGLRLIYYSQIVNDFQKGDIAEGYSVSREKKESFPLTVTSAQKNPTAFYLCASSTGQNSGNTIYFGEGSWLTVV.

DNA of the CDR3: TGTGCCTGGAGTACATTAGGCACTGAAGCTTTCTTT. Its translation: CAWSTLGTEAFF. The V gene is TRBV30, the J gene TRBJ1-1; D not resolved. V was pared by 2 bases and J by 4 bases, with 8 bases between. This CDR3 comprises 12 residues. CDR1 and CDR2 (germline): GTSNPN, SVGIG (reference sequence).

The chain combines TRBV30 with TRBJ2-5; 7 nucleotides agree with TRBD2. The end of the DNA is better explained by TRBJ2-7, so the J call may be wrong. The CDR3 sequence is 16 residues long. Germline V gene data show CDR1 as GTSNPN and CDR2 as SVGIG (reference sequence). For the CDR3, the DNA is TGTGCCTGGAGTGTAATAAGCGGGAAACTATCCTACGAGCAGTACTTC. Translated, it gives CAWSVISGKLSYEQYF.

This chain uses TRBV6-6 with TRBJ2-5, with a weak D call TRBD2 (5 bases). CDR1 and CDR2 from the germline V gene are MNHNY and SVGAGI (reference sequence). CDR3 length equals 15 residues. V was trimmed by 6 bases and J by 4 bases, leaving 18 bases between them. CDR3 in DNA: TGTGCCAGCAGCCCCCCCCGGGGATTAATAGAGACCCAGTACTTC. It yields the protein CASSPPRGLIETQYF.

The rearrangement joins TRBV4-1 to TRBJ2-2; D perhaps matches TRBD2 (6 bases). Germline V gene sequence: CDR1 MGHRA, CDR2 YSYEKL. This CDR3 region has 14 residues. Trimming left V 8 bases short and J 4 bases short, with 14 bases between. The CDR3: CASAWRAGTGELFF. CDR3 nucleotides: TGCGCCAGCGCCTGGAGGGCGGGCACCGGGGAGCTGTTTTTT.

The chain carries TRBV10-1 and TRBJ2-7, with no clear D. V lost 3 bases, J lost 3 bases, and 6 bases lay in between. Germline-derived CDR1 and CDR2 are WNHNN and SYGVQD (reference sequence). This CDR3 contains 12 residues. The chain's CDR3 is CASSETDYEQYF. In DNA form, the CDR3 reads TGCGCCAGCAGTGAAACAGACTACGAGCAGTACTTC.

This sequence joins TRBV19 and TRBJ2-3; perhaps TRBD1 as D (5 bases). The CDR3 sequence is 14 residues long. Between the trimmed V and J ends, which lost 4 bases and 0 bases, there was a span of 8 bases. Per germline, CDR1 LNHDA and CDR2 SQIVND (reference sequence). Here the CDR3 reads CASSNKGSTDTQYF. The CDR3 region has the DNA TGTGCCAGTAGTAATAAGGGGAGCACAGATACGCAGTATTTT.

The chain uses TRBV6-1 and TRBJ2-7, with D possibly being TRBD2 (6 bases). Germline V gene data show CDR1 as MNHNS and CDR2 as SASEGT. Trimming cost V 4 bases and J 2 bases, with 18 bases left between them. CDR3 length equals 16 residues. The CDR3 loop is CASSAFGGNYPYEQYF. CDR3 DNA sequence: TGTGCCAGCAGTGCCTTCGGAGGGAACTACCCCTACGAGCAGTACTTC.

CDR3 in DNA: TGTGCCAGCAGCTGGGGACAGGGGGCAGGTCAGCCCCAGCATTTT. This encodes CASSWGQGAGQPQHF. The V call is TRBV5-8, the J call TRBJ1-5; 12 bases fit TRBD1. Germline V gene sequence: CDR1 SGHTS, CDR2 YDEGEE. The CDR3 has 15 residues. Unmatched junction bases numbered 4, after V lost 3 bases and J lost 6 bases. The full variable domain, in which reference TRBV5-8 and TRBJ1-5 provide the parts outside the CDR3, is EAGVTQSPTHLIKTRGQQATLRCSPISGHTSVYWYQQALGLGLQFLLWYDEGEERNRGNFPPRFSGRQFPNYSSELNVNALELEDSALYLCASSWGQGAGQPQHFGDGTRLSIL.

This sequence joins TRBV10-1 and TRBJ1-1; 9 bases line up with TRBD1. The J segment lost 3 bases and the V segment lost 4 bases, leaving 12 bases of the junction unmatched. Germline assignment: CDR1 WNHNN and CDR2 SYGVQD (reference sequence). The CDR3 loop spans 17 amino acids. The CDR3 sequence is CASSAGQGRMRDTEAFF. The DNA for the CDR3 is TGCGCCAGCAGTGCCGGACAGGGGAGAATGCGTGACACTGAAGCTTTCTTT.

The chain combines TRBV5-1 with TRBJ2-3; the D is unclear. The CDR3 loop spans 15 amino acids. Deletions cut 0 bases from V and 2 bases from J, with 10 bases between. The V gene's germline CDR1 is SGHRS and CDR2 YFSETQ. CDR3 loop: CASSLAGQLTDTQYF. CDR3 sequence (DNA): TGCGCCAGCAGCTTGGCCGGGCAGCTCACAGATACGCAGTATTTT. The full variable domain, rest sourced from reference TRBV5-1 and TRBJ2-3, is KAGVTQTPRYLIKTRGQQVTLSCSPISGHRSVSWYQQTPGQGLQFLFEYFSETQRNKGNFPGRFSGRQFSNSRSEMNVSTLELGDSALYLCASSLAGQLTDTQYFGPGTRLTVL.

This chain links TRBV19 with TRBJ1-4; D is undetermined. The germline CDR1 and CDR2 sequences are LNHDA and SQIVND (reference sequence). V gave up 4 bases and J gave up 6 bases, with 15 bases separating them. This CDR3 is 15 amino acids long. As DNA, the CDR3 is TGTGCCAGTAGTACGTGGGAACGTCGAGATGAAAAACTGTTTTTT. Translating it yields CASSTWERRDEKLFF.